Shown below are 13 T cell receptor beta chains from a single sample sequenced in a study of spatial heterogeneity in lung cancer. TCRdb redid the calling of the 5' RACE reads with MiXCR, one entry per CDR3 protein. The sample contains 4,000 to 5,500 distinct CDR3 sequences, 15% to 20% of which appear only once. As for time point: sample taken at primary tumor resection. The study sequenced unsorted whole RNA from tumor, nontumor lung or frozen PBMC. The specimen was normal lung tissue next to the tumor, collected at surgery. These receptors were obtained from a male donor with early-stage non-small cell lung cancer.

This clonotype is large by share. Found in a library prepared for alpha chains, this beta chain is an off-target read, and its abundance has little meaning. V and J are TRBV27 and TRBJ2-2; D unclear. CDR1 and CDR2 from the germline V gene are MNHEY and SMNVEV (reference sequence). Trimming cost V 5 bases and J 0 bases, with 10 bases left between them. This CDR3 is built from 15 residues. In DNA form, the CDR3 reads TGTGCCAGCAGTGCCCGGGTCTCGAACACCGGGGAGCTGTTTTTT. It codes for CASSARVSNTGELFF.

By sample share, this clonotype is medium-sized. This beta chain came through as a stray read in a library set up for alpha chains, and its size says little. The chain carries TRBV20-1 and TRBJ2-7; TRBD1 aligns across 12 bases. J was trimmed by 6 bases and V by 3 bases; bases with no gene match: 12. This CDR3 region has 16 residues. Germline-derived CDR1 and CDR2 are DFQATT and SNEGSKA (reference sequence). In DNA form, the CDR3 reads TGCAGTGCTAGCCCCCCCGGGACAGGGGGCGCGGGCGAGCAGTACGTC. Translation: CSASPPGTGGAGEQYV.

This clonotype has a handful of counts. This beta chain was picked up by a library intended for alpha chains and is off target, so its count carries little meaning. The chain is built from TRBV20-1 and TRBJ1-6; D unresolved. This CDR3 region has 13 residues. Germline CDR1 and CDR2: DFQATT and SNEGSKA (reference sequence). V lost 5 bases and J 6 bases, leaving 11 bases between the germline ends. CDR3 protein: CSALRESNSPLHF. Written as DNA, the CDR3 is TGCAGTGCTCTACGGGAGAGTAATTCACCCCTCCACTTT.

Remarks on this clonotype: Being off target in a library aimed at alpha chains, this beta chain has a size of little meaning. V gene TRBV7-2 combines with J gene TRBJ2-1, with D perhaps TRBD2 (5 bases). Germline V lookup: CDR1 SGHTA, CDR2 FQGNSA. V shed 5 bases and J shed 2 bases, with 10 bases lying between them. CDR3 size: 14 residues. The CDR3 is CASSTGMAYNEQFF. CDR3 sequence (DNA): TGTGCCAGCAGCACCGGGATGGCCTACAATGAGCAGTTCTTC. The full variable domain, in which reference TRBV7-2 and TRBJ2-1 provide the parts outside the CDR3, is GAGVSQSPSNKVTEKGKDVELRCDPISGHTALYWYRQSLGQGLEFLIYFQGNSAPDKSGLPSDRFSAERTGGSVSTLTIQRTQQEDSAVYLCASSTGMAYNEQFFGPGTRLTVL.

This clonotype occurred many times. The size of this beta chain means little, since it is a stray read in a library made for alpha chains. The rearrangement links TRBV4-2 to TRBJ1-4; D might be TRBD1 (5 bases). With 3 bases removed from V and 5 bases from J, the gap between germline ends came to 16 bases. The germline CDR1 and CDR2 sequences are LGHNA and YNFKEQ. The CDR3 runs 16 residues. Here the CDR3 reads CASSQDPLGPNEKLFF. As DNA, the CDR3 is TGTGCCAGCAGCCAGGACCCTTTGGGGCCGAATGAAAAACTGTTTTTT.

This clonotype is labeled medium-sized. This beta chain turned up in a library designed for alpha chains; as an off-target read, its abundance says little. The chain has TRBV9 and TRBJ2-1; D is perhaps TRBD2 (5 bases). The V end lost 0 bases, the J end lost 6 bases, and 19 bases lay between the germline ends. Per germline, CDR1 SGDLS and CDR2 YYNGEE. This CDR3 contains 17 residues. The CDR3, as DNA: TGTGCCAGCAGCGTAGCTATAGCTCGGGAAGTGATCAATGAGCAGTTCTTC. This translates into CASSVAIAREVINEQFF.

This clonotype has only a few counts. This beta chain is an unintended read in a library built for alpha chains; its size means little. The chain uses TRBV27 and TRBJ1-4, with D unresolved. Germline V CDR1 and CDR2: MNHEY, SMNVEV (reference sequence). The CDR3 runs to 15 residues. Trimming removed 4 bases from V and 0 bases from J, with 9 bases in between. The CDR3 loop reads CASSSIRATNEKLFF. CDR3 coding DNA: TGTGCCAGCAGTTCCATCCGCGCAACTAATGAAAAACTGTTTTTT.

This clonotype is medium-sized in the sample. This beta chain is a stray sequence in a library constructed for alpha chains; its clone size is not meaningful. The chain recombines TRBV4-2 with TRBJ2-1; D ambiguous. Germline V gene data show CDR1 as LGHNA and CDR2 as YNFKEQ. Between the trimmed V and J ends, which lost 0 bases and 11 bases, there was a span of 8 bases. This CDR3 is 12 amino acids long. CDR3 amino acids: CASSQDGGKQFF. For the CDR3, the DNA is TGTGCCAGCAGCCAAGATGGTGGGAAGCAGTTCTTC.

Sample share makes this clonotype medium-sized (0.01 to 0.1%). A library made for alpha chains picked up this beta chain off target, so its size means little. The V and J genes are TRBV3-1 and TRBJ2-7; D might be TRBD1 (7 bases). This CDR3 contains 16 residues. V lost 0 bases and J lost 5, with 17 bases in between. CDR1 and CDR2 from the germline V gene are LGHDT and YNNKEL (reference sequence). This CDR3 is CASSQDLARGEDEQYF. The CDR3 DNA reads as TGTGCCAGCAGCCAAGATCTCGCCAGGGGGGAAGACGAGCAGTACTTC.

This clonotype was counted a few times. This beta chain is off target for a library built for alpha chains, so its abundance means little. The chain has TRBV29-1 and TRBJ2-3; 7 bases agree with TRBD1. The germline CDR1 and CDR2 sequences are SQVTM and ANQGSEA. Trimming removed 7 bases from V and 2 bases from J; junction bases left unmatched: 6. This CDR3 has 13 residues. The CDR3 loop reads CSGSRGLTDTQYF. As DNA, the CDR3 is TGCAGCGGTTCAAGGGGGCTCACAGATACGCAGTATTTT.

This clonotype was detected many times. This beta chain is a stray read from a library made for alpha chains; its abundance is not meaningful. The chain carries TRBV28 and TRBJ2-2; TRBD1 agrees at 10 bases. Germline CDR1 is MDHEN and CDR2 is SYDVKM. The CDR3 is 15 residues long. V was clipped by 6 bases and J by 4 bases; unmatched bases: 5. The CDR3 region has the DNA TGTGCCAGCAGCCGAGGACAGGGGGGCACCGGGGAGCTGTTTTTT. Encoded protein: CASSRGQGGTGELFF.

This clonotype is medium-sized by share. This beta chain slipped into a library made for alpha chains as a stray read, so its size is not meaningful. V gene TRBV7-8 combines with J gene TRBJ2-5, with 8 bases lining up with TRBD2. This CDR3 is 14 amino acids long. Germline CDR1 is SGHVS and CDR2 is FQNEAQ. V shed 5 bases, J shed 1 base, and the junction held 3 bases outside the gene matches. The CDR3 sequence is CASSVSGGQETQYF. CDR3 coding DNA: TGTGCCAGCAGCGTGAGCGGGGGCCAAGAGACCCAGTACTTC. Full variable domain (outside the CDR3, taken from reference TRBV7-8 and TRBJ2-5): GAGVSQSPRYKVAKRGQDVALRCDPISGHVSLFWYQQALGQGPEFLTYFQNEAQLDKSGLPSDRFFAERPEGSVSTLKIQRTQQEDSAVYLCASSVSGGQETQYFGPGTRLLVL.

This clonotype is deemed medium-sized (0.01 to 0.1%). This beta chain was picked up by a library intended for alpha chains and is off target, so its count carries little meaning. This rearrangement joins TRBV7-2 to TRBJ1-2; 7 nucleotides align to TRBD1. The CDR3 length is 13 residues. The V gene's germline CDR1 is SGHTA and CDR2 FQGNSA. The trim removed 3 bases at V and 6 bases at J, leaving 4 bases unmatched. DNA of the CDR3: TGTGCCAGCAGCTTGCAGGGGGTAGATGGCTACACCTTC. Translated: CASSLQGVDGYTF.